This TCR beta chain was found in a study of response to subunit inactivated influenza vaccine. Via MiXCR, TCRdb re-called the RT-PCR reads, giving one row per CDR3 protein. The top ten clones hold around 10% of a sample with 650,000 to 700,000 distinct CDR3 sequences, about 15% of them seen once. Trimming at V came to 5 bases and at J to 2 bases, leaving 6 bases not matched to a gene. The CDR3 extends over 14 amino acids. CDR1 is DFQATT and CDR2 is SNEGSKA in the germline V gene (reference sequence). This clonotype was sampled from a man between 50 and 59 years old who received an inactivated influenza vaccine. The sequencing here drew on PBMCs from blood, taken 11 to 12 days after vaccination. V and J are TRBV20-1 and TRBJ2-7; 10 bases agree with TRBD1. DNA of the CDR3: TGCAGTGCTTTACCGGGACAGGGGACCTACGAGCAGTACTTC. This encodes CSALPGQGTYEQYF.